This T cell receptor beta chain derives from a study of blood T cell repertoires in COVID-19. Overall study: The cDNA or gDNA used as material had been derived from T cells, B-cell-depleted T cells, or PBMCs.

CDR1 is SNHLY, CDR2 FYNNEI, per germline. V lost 0 bases and J lost 7; bases outside the gene matches: 4. There are 14 residues in the CDR3. The data were produced by immunoSEQ multiplex PCR, yet TCRdb's version contains in-frame clones alone and is incomplete. The sample yields about 170,000 clones, roughly 85% seen once. The sequencing input was peripheral blood. The sequence was collected from a human donor with acute or convalescent COVID-19. The donor label of this sample is uncertain. This rearrangement joins TRBV2 to TRBJ1-1, with 8 nucleotides matching TRBD1. CDR3 in amino acids: CASSEAGQVYEAFF. CDR3 nucleotides: TGTGCCAGCAGTGAAGCGGGACAGGTCTATGAAGCTTTCTTT.